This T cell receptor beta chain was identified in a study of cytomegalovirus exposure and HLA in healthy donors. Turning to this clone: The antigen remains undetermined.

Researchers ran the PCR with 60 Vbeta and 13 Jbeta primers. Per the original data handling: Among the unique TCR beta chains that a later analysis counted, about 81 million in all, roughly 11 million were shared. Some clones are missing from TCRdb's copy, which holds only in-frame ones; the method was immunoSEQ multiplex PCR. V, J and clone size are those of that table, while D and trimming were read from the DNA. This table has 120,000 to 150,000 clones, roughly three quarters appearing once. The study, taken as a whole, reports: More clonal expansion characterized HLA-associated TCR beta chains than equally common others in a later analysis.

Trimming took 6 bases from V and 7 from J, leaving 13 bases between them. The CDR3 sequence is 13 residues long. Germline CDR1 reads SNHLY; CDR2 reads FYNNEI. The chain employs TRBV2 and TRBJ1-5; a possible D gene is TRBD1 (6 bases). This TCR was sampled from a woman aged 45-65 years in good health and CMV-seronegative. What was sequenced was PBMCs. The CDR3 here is CASRNRVRQPQHF. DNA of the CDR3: TGTGCCAGCAGGAACAGGGTAAGGCAGCCCCAGCATTTT.